These 26 T cell receptor beta chains originate from one sample sequenced in a study of blood T cell repertoires in COVID-19. Assay: immunoSEQ multiplex PCR; the TCRdb copy retains only in-frame clones and omits some. The sample yields tens of thousands of clones, around 90% seen once. Sequenced: peripheral blood. The receptors come from a human donor with active COVID-19. The donor label of this sample is uncertain.

CDR3 in DNA: TGTGCCAGCAGTTACAACTTGAACACTGAAGCTTTCTTT. Residues: CASSYNLNTEAFF. The J gene is TRBJ1-1, the V gene TRBV6-2 or TRBV6-3; D not resolved. V gave up 2 bases and J gave up 0 bases, with 4 bases separating them. The length of the CDR3 is 13 residues. CDR1 MNHEY and CDR2 SVGEGT come from the germline V gene.

In its sample, this clone was seen a few times. One end of the junction does not line up with germline, which may come from a read error. This chain uses TRBV6-1 with TRBJ1-3; D uncertain. Germline CDR1 MNHNS, CDR2 SASEGT. This CDR3 is 13 amino acids long. CDR3 region: CASIEGLGNTIYF. In DNA, the CDR3 is TGTGCCAGCATTGAAGGGCTCGGAAACACCATATATTTT.

V and J are TRBV19 and TRBJ2-7, with a tentative D call TRBD1 (6 bases). Trimming took off 6 bases at V and 5 bases at J, with 11 bases between the two ends. The germline CDR1 and CDR2 sequences are LNHDA and SQIVND (reference sequence). This CDR3 contains 12 residues. CDR3 coding DNA: TGTGCCAGTAGCCGGGGACATAACGAGCAGTACTTC. The encoded protein is CASSRGHNEQYF.

This chain joins TRBV10-1 and TRBJ1-6; 7 positions match TRBD1. After removal of 0 bases from V and 10 bases from J, the junction contained 3 bases not matched to a gene. The length of the CDR3 is 14 residues. Germline-derived CDR1 and CDR2 are WNHNN and SYGVQD (reference sequence). Written as DNA, the CDR3 is TGCGCCAGCAGTGAGTCTAGGGGGCAATCACCCCTCCACTTT. Its protein is CASSESRGQSPLHF.

CDR3 amino acids: CASSQGQGTYEQYF. In DNA form, the CDR3 reads TGTGCCAGCAGCCAAGGGCAGGGAACCTACGAGCAGTACTTC. V gene TRBV4-2 combines with J gene TRBJ2-7, with D maybe TRBD1 (5 bases). CDR1 is LGHNA and CDR2 is YNFKEQ in the germline V gene. Trimming removed 1 base at V and 2 bases at J, with 9 bases between. CDR3 length: 14 amino acids.

This chain joins TRBV7-3 and TRBJ2-5; D might be TRBD2 (6 bases). The germline V gene encodes CDR1 SGHTA and CDR2 FQGTGA. The CDR3 length is 13 residues. The V and J ends lost 5 bases and 5 bases respectively, with 12 bases between them. The CDR3 sequence: CASSRGLWETQYF. As DNA, the CDR3 is TGTGCCAGCAGCCGGGGACTCTGGGAGACCCAGTACTTC.

This clone was counted many times. The V gene is TRBV27, the J gene TRBJ2-7, with 9 bases lining up with TRBD1. CDR3 length equals 14 residues. Germline CDR1 MNHEY, CDR2 SMNVEV (reference sequence). J gave up 5 bases and V 8 bases, and 10 bases lay outside the gene matches. The CDR3 region is CASGDRDPTDEQYF. CDR3 bases: TGTGCCAGCGGGGACAGGGACCCAACAGACGAGCAGTACTTC.

The chain recombines TRBV5-1 with TRBJ2-3; perhaps TRBD2 as D (5 bases). This CDR3 is built from 13 residues. The V gene lost 3 bases and the J gene lost 5 bases, with 10 bases spanning the gap. Germline loops: CDR1 SGHRS, CDR2 YFSETQ. The CDR3 nucleotides read TGCGCCAGCAGCTCGGAGGCGGGAGATACGCAGTATTTT. Translating it yields CASSSEAGDTQYF.

This chain connects TRBV6-5 to TRBJ2-7; 9 bases are shared with TRBD1. This CDR3 region has 15 residues. Trimming cost V 6 bases and J 2 bases; bases outside gene matches: 8. Germline values: CDR1 MNHEY, CDR2 SVGAGI. In DNA form, the CDR3 reads TGTGCCAGCAGCCTCCTCGGACAGGGGCCCTACGAGCAGTACTTC. Its translation is CASSLLGQGPYEQYF.

The V and J genes are TRBV6-5 and TRBJ1-5; 9 positions agree with TRBD1. Trimming cost V 2 bases and J 7 bases; bases outside gene matches: 6. CDR3 length equals 15 residues. CDR1 and CDR2 from the germline V gene are MNHEY and SVGAGI. CDR3: CASSYDRGFGQPQHF. For the CDR3, the DNA is TGTGCCAGCAGTTACGACAGGGGGTTCGGGCAGCCCCAGCATTTT.

V and J are TRBV25-1 and TRBJ1-6; 7 bases are shared with TRBD1. The CDR3 consists of 18 residues. V trimming: 0 bases; J trimming: 4 bases; junction bases outside the gene matches: 9. Germline CDR1 MGHDK, CDR2 SYGVNS. CDR3 in DNA: TGTGCCAGCAGTGAATACAAGGGGGCCCCGGGGTATAATTCACCCCTCCACTTT. The encoded protein is CASSEYKGAPGYNSPLHF.

DNA of the CDR3: TGTGCCATCACCCGCAACCCGGGCGAGCAGTACTTC. It codes for CAITRNPGEQYF. The chain has TRBV10-3 and TRBJ2-7; D is unclear. Trimming removed 7 bases at V and 6 bases at J, with 13 bases between. The germline V gene has CDR1 ENHRY and CDR2 SYGVKD. The CDR3 spans 12 residues.

The chain couples TRBV7-2 to TRBJ2-5; 9 bases line up with TRBD2. Trimming cost V 3 bases and J 2 bases; bases outside gene matches: 10. CDR3 length: 17 amino acids. Looked up from germline, CDR1 is SGHTA and CDR2 is FQGNSA. The CDR3 is CASSLGVSGGRQETQYF. CDR3 DNA sequence: TGTGCCAGCAGCTTGGGTGTAAGCGGGGGGCGACAAGAGACCCAGTACTTC.

In this sample, this clone turned up a few times. This chain joins TRBV7-8 and TRBJ2-7, with 7 bases aligning to TRBD1. In germline, CDR1 is SGHVS, CDR2 FQNEAQ. V lost 1 base, J lost 3 bases, and 6 bases stayed unmatched. The CDR3 has 15 amino acids. CDR3 sequence: CASSLGQGPFYEQYF. CDR3 nucleotides: TGTGCCAGCAGCTTAGGACAGGGTCCCTTCTACGAGCAGTACTTC.

This clone was detected only a few times. V gene TRBV5-1 combines with J gene TRBJ1-3; weak D call: TRBD1 (5 bases). CDR1 and CDR2 (germline): SGHRS, YFSETQ. The V and J ends lost 1 base and 3 bases respectively, with 14 bases between them. The CDR3 contains 16 residues. The CDR3 loop reads CASSLRLAGIGNTIYF. DNA for the CDR3: TGCGCCAGCAGCTTGAGGCTGGCAGGGATTGGAAACACCATATATTTT.

V usage is TRBV3-1 (or the pseudogene TRBV3-2) and J usage is TRBJ1-1, with 7 bases matching TRBD1. Germline trimming cut 4 bases from V and 1 base from J; bases unmatched to any gene: 12. CDR3 length: 17 residues. The germline gives CDR1 LGHDT, CDR2 YNNKEL (reference sequence). In DNA, the CDR3 is TGTGCCAGCAGCCCAACCCCCCGGACAGGCGGGAACACTGAAGCTTTCTTT. Its protein is CASSPTPRTGGNTEAFF.

This rearrangement joins TRBV5-6 to TRBJ2-1; TRBD1 matches at 8 bases. The CDR3 runs 13 residues. V was clipped by 2 bases and J by 7 bases; unmatched bases: 2. In germline, CDR1 is SGHDT, CDR2 YYEEEE. The DNA of the CDR3 is TGTGCCAGCAGCTTTGGGGACAGGAATGAGCAGTTCTTC. It encodes CASSFGDRNEQFF.

The CDR3 DNA is TGTGCCAGCAGTTTGAATGTAGAGGTGCCGGCTTTCTTT. Its translation is CASSLNVEVPAFF. The V gene is TRBV28, the J gene TRBJ1-1; D ambiguous. Germline CDR1 reads MDHEN; CDR2 reads SYDVKM. The CDR3 has 13 amino acids. With 3 bases removed from V and 11 bases from J, the gap between germline ends came to 16 bases.

The rearrangement joins TRBV28 to TRBJ2-1; perhaps TRBD2 as D (5 bases). Per germline, CDR1 MDHEN and CDR2 SYDVKM. V lost 7 bases, J lost 7 bases, and 8 bases lay in between. The CDR3 length is 11 residues. CDR3 region: CASMRANEQFF. CDR3 DNA: TGTGCCAGCATGAGGGCAAATGAGCAGTTCTTC. Looking up the rest from reference TRBV28 and TRBJ2-1 gives the full variable domain: DVKVTQSSRYLVKRTGEKVFLECVQDMDHENMFWYRQDPGLGLRLIYFSYDVKMKEKGDIPEGYSVSREKKERFSLILESASTNQTSMYLCASMRANEQFFGPGTRLTVL.

The chain couples TRBV10-1 to TRBJ2-2; D gene ambiguous. Germline loops: CDR1 WNHNN, CDR2 SYGVQD (reference sequence). Trimming removed 2 bases from V and 0 bases from J, with 4 bases in between. CDR3 length: 14 residues. The CDR3 nucleotides read TGCGCCAGCAGTGAGGCGGCGAACACCGGGGAGCTGTTTTTT. Its protein product is CASSEAANTGELFF.

This sequence joins TRBV7-6 and TRBJ2-3; 14 nucleotides match TRBD2. The CDR3 contains 16 residues. Germline V gene sequence: CDR1 SGHVS, CDR2 FNYEAQ. Trimming cost V 2 bases and J 4 bases; bases outside gene matches: 2. The CDR3 DNA reads as TGTGCCAGCAGCTTATCGACTAGCGGGGGGGCAGATACGCAGTATTTT. Translating gives CASSLSTSGGADTQYF.

This chain links TRBV6-6 with TRBJ2-3; the match to TRBD2 covers 12 bases. CDR1 and CDR2 from the germline V gene are MNHNY and SVGAGI (reference sequence). The length of the CDR3 is 16 residues. V lost 6 bases to trimming and J lost 3 bases; unmatched junction nucleotides: 7. The CDR3 DNA reads TGTGCCAGCAGCCCAGGACTAGCGGGATGGACAGATACGCAGTATTTT. As protein: CASSPGLAGWTDTQYF.

The DNA of the CDR3 is TGTGCCAGCAGCGATACAGGGGGCAATGGCTACACCTTC. Protein: CASSDTGGNGYTF. The chain couples TRBV5-6 to TRBJ1-2; 9 bases are shared with TRBD1. The CDR3 consists of 13 residues. V was pared by 4 bases and J by 6 bases, with 4 bases of the junction left unmatched. Germline CDR1 reads SGHDT; CDR2 reads YYEEEE.

The chain employs TRBV14 and TRBJ1-1, with D uncertain. V lost 0 bases and J lost 8, with 13 bases in between. CDR3 length: 14 amino acids. Germline values: CDR1 SGHDN, CDR2 FVKESK. CDR3: CASSQDFRGPEAFF. CDR3 DNA sequence: TGTGCCAGCAGCCAAGATTTCCGGGGTCCCGAAGCTTTCTTT.

The J gene is TRBJ1-2, the V gene TRBV7-6; possible D gene TRBD1, 6 bases. Germline assignment: CDR1 SGHVS and CDR2 FNYEAQ. Deletions cut 5 bases from V and 0 bases from J, with 13 bases between. The CDR3 has 15 amino acids. CDR3 protein: CASSPGDITNYGYTF. In DNA, the CDR3 is TGTGCCAGCAGCCCAGGGGACATTACTAACTATGGCTACACCTTC. Combining the CDR3 with reference TRBV7-6 and TRBJ1-2 gives the whole variable domain GAGVSQSPRYKVTKRGQDVALRCDPISGHVSLYWYRQALGQGPEFLTYFNYEAQQDKSGLPNDRFSAERPEGSISTLTIQRTEQRDSAMYRCASSPGDITNYGYTFGSGTRLTVV.

The J gene is TRBJ2-1, the V gene TRBV5-4; possibly TRBD2 for D (6 bases). The CDR3 length is 16 residues. Trimming shortened V by 4 bases and J by 6 bases, and 20 bases separated the two germline ends. CDR1 and CDR2 (germline): SGHNT, YYREEE (reference sequence). CDR3 in amino acids: CASSLTGDSRFNEQFF. The CDR3 DNA sequence: TGTGCCAGCAGCCTCACGGGGGATTCGCGTTTCAATGAGCAGTTCTTC.